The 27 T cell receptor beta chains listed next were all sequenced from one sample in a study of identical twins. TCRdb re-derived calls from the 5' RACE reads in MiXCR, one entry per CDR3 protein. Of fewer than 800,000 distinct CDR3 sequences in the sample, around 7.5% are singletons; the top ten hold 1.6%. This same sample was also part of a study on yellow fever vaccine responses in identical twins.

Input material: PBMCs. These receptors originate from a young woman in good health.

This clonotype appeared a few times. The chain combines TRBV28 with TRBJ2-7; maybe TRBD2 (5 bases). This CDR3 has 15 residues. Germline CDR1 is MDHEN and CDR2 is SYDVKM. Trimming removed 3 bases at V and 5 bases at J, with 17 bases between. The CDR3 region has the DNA TGTGCCAGCAGTTTCCAGCGGACTTGGCAAGACGAGCAGTACTTC. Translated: CASSFQRTWQDEQYF.

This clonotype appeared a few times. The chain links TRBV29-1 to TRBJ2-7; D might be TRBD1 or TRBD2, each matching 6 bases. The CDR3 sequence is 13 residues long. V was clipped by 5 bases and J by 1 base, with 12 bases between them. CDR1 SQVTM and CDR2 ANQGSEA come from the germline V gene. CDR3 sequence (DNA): TGCAGCGTTTCAAAGGGGGGTTCCTACGAGCAGTACTTC. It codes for CSVSKGGSYEQYF.

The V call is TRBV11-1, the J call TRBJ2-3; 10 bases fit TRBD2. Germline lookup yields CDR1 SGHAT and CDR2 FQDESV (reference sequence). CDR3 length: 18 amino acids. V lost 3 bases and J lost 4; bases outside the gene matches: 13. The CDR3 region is CASSLVDSGRKFSDTQYF. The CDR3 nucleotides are TGTGCCAGCAGCTTGGTGGATAGCGGGAGGAAGTTTTCAGATACGCAGTATTTT.

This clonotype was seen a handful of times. Written as DNA, the CDR3 is TGTGCCAGCAGTACGCATAGGACATATTATAATTCACCCCTCCACTTT. Translated, it gives CASSTHRTYYNSPLHF. The V and J genes are TRBV6-2 or TRBV6-3 and TRBJ1-6; D is perhaps TRBD1 (5 bases). Trimming pared 5 bases from V and 4 bases from J, leaving 15 bases between. This CDR3 contains 16 residues. CDR1 and CDR2 (germline): MNHEY, SVGEGT.

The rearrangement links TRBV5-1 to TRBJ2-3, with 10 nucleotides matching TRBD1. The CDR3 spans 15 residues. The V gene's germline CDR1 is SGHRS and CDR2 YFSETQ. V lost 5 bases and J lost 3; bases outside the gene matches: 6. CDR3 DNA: TGCGCCAGCAGTTCCGGGACAGGGGCAACAGATACGCAGTATTTT. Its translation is CASSSGTGATDTQYF.

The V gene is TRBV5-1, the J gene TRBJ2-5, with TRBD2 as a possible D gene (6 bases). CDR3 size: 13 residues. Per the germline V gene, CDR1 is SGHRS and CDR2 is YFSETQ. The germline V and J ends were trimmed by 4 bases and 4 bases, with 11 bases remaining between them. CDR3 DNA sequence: TGCGCCAGCAGCGGGGGGTCTGGAGAGACCCAGTACTTC. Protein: CASSGGSGETQYF. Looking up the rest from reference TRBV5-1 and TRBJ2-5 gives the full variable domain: KAGVTQTPRYLIKTRGQQVTLSCSPISGHRSVSWYQQTPGQGLQFLFEYFSETQRNKGNFPGRFSGRQFSNSRSEMNVSTLELGDSALYLCASSGGSGETQYFGPGTRLLVL.

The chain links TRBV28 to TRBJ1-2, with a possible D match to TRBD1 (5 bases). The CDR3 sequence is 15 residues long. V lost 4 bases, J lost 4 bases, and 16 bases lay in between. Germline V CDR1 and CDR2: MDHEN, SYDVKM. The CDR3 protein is CASSSDSYSGYGYTF. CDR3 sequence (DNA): TGTGCCAGCAGTTCAGACAGCTATTCGGGCTATGGCTACACCTTC.

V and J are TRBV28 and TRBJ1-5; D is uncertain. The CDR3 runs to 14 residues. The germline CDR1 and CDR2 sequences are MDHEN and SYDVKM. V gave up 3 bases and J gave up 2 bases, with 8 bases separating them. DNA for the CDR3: TGTGCCAGCAGTTTGGCTTACGGCAATCAGCCCCAGCATTTT. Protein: CASSLAYGNQPQHF.

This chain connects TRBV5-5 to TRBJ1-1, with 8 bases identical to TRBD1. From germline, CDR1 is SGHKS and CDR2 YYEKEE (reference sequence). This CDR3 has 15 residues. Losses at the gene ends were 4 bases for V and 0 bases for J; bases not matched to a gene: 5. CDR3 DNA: TGTGCCAGCAGCATTACAGGGGGGATGAACACTGAAGCTTTCTTT. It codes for CASSITGGMNTEAFF.

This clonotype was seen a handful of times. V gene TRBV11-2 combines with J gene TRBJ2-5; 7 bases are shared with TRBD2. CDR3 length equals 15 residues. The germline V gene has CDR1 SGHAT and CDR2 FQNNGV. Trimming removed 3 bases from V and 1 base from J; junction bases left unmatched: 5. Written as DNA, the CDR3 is TGTGCCAGCAGCTTGGGTAGGGAGGGCCAAGAGACCCAGTACTTC. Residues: CASSLGREGQETQYF. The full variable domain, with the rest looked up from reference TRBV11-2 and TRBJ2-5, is EAGVAQSPRYKIIEKRQSVAFWCNPISGHATLYWYQQILGQGPKLLIQFQNNGVVDDSQLPKDRFSAERLKGVDSTLKIQPAKLEDSAVYLCASSLGREGQETQYFGPGTRLLVL.

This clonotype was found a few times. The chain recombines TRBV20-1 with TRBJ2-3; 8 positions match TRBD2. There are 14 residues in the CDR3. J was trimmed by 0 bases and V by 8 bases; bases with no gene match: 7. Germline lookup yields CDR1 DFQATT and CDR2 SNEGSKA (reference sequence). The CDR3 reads CSCGGYVSTDTQYF. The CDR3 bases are TGCAGTTGCGGGGGGTACGTTAGCACAGATACGCAGTATTTT.

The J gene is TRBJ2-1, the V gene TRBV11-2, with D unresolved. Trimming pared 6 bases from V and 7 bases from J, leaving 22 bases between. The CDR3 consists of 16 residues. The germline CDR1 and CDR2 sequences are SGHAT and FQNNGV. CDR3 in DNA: TGTGCCAGCAGTCCCAGTTGGCTCCAAAGTGGTAATGAGCAGTTCTTC. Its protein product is CASSPSWLQSGNEQFF.

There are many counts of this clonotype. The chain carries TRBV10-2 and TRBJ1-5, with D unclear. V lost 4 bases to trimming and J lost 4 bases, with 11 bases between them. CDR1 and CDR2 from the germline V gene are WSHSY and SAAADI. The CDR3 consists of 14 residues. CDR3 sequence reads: CASSANPINQPQHF. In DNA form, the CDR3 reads TGCGCCAGCAGTGCGAACCCAATAAATCAGCCCCAGCATTTT.

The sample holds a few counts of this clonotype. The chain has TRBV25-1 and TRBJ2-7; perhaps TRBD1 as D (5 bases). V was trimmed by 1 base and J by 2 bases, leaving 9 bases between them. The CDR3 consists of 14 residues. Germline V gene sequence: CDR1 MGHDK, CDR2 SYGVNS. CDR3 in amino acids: CASSESGHTYEQYF. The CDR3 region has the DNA TGTGCCAGCAGTGAATCCGGACATACCTACGAGCAGTACTTC.

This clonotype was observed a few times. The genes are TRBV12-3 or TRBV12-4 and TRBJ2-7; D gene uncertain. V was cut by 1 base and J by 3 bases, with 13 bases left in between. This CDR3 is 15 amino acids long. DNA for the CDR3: TGTGCCAGCAGTTTAGGAGCGAGCGACCTCTACGAGCAGTACTTC. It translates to CASSLGASDLYEQYF.

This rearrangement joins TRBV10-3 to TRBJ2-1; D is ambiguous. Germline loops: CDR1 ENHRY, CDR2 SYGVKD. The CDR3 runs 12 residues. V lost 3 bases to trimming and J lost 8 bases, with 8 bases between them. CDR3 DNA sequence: TGTGCCATCAGTGAAGATTTCCATGAGCAGTTCTTC. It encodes CAISEDFHEQFF.

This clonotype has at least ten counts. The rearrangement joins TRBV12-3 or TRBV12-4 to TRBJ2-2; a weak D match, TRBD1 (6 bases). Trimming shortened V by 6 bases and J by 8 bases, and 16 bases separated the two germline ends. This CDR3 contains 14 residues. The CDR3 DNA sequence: TGTGCCAGCAGCTCCGGAGCTAGGGGGGGGGAGCTGTTTTTT. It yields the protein CASSSGARGGELFF.

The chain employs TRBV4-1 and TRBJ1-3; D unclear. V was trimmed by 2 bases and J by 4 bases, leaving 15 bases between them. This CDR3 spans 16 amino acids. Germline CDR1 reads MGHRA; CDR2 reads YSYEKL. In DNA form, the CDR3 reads TGCGCCAGCAGCCAACTCCCATCGGAAAGCGGAAACACCATATATTTT. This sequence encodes CASSQLPSESGNTIYF.

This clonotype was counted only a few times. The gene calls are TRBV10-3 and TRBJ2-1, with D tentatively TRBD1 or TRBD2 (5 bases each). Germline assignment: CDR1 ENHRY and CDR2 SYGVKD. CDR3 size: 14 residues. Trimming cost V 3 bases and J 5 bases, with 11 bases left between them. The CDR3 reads CAISDYGTDNEQFF. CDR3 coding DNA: TGTGCCATCAGTGATTACGGGACCGACAATGAGCAGTTCTTC.

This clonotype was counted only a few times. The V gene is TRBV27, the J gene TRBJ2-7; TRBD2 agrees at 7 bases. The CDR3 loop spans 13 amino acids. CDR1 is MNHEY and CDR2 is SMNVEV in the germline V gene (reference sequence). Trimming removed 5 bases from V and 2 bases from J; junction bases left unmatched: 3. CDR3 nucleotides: TGTGCCAGCAGTGATGGGACTACCTACGAGCAGTACTTC. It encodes CASSDGTTYEQYF.

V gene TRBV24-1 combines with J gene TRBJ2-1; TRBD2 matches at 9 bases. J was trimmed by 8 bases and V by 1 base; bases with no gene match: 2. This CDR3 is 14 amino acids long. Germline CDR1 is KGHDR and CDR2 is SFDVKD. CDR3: CATSDFAGGDEQFF. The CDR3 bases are TGTGCCACCAGTGATTTTGCGGGGGGGGATGAGCAGTTCTTC.

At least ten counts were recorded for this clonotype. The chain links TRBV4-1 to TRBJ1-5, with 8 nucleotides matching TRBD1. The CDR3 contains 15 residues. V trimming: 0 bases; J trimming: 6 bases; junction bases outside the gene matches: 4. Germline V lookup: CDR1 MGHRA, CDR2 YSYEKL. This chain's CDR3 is CASSQEAGGVQPQHF. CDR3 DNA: TGCGCCAGCAGCCAAGAAGCAGGGGGCGTTCAGCCCCAGCATTTT.

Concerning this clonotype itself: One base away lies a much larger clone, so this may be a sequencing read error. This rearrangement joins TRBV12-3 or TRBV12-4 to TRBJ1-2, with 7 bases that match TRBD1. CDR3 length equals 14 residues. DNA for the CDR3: TGTGCCAGCAGGCCAACGACAGGGTTGGGTGGCTACTCCTTC. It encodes CASRPTTGLGGYSF.

CDR3 in amino acids: CSARWLAGEETQYF. The CDR3 DNA sequence: TGCAGTGCTAGATGGCTAGCGGGGGAAGAGACCCAGTACTTC. This rearrangement joins TRBV20-1 to TRBJ2-5; 10 nucleotides agree with TRBD2. The ends lost 2 bases at V and 3 bases at J; junction bases unmatched: 3. In germline, CDR1 is DFQATT, CDR2 SNEGSKA (reference sequence). The CDR3 covers 14 residues.

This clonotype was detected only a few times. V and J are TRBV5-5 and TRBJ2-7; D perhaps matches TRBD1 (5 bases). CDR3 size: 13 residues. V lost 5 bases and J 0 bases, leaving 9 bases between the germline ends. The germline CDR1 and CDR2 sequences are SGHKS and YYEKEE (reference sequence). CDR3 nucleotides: TGTGCCAGCAGTCACGACAGCTCCTACGAGCAGTACGTC. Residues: CASSHDSSYEQYV.

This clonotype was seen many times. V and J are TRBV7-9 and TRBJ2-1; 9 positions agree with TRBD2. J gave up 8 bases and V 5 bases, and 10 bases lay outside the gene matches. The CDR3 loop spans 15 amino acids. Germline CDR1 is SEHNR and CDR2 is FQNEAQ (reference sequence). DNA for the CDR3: TGTGCCAGCAGCCCCGCGGGGGGGCCAGTCTATGAGCAGTTCTTC. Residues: CASSPAGGPVYEQFF. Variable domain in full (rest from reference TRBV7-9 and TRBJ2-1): DTGVSQNPRHKITKRGQNVTFRCDPISEHNRLYWYRQTLGQGPEFLTYFQNEAQLEKSRLLSDRFSAERPKGSFSTLEIQRTEQGDSAMYLCASSPAGGPVYEQFFGPGTRLTVL.

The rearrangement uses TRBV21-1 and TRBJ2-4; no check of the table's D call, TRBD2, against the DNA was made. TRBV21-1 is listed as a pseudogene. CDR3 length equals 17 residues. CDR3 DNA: TGTGCCAGCAGCAGACGGGAGGGCCCGATAGCCAAAAACATTCAGTACTTC. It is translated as CASSRREGPIAKNIQYF.